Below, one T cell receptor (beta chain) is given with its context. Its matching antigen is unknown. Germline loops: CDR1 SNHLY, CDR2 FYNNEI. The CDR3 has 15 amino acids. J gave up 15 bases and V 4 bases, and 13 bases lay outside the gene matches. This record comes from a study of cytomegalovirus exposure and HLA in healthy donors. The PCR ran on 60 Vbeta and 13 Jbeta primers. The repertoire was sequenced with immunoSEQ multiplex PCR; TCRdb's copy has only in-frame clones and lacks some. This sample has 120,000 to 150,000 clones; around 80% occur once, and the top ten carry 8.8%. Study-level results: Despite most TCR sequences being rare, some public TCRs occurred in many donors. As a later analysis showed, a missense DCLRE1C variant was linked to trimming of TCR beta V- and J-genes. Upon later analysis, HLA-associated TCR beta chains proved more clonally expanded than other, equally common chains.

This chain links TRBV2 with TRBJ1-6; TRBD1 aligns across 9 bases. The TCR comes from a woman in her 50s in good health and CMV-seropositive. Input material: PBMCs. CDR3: CASSALQGASSGLHF. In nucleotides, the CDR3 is TGTGCCAGCAGTGCCCTACAGGGGGCGTCGTCCGGCCTCCACTTT.